This T cell receptor (beta chain) was documented in a study of tumor-infiltrating lymphocytes in localized non-small cell lung cancer (dated by TCRdb to about 2021). With respect to the entire study: Several histologies were represented in the cohort, which also included both smokers and never-smokers as well as patients whose samples were collected after neoadjuvant chemotherapy. Each patient contributed resected tumor tissue and uninvolved lung tissue from the same patient, described as non-adjacent to the tumor. Alongside flow cytometry, multiplex immunofluorescence, RNA-seq, exome sequencing and proteomics, TCR sequencing was applied to the same patients as one of several integrated assays. The overall ICON cohort comprised 150 surgical patients with localized non-small cell lung cancer whose tumors were resected. A total of 45 to 65 patients were included in the paired tumor versus uninvolved lung comparison of immunoSEQ T-cell fraction.

In the germline V gene (reference sequence), CDR1 corresponds to LNHDA and CDR2 to SQIVND. At the junction V is shortened by 5 bases and J by 1 base; bases outside the gene matches: 6. Measured from the cysteine to the phenylalanine, the CDR3 is 15 residues long. Only CDR3 DNA remains: 45 bases, in frame from the first base. The full study reports these points: Recurrence-free survival showed no association with tumor T-cell fraction from TCR sequencing (p = 0.61). Assay coverage differed among patients according to how much tissue was available, so only a subset of the cohort had TCR sequencing. No difference in TCR-derived T-cell fraction was observed between the flow cytometry-defined immunotypes IM1 (good prognosis) and IM2 (poor prognosis). Higher T cell infiltration in tumors than in uninvolved lung tissue was supported by TCRbeta sequencing, consistent with immunofluorescence CD3 counts. Because different assays used different pieces of the same tissue, intratumor heterogeneity could not be separated from technical variation.

ICON enrollment began in April 2016, and the last patient was enrolled in the second half of 2018. Fresh tumor and matched uninvolved tissue for in-depth immune analyses, including TCR sequencing, were collected from a subcohort of around 73 patients. No cell sorting was done, and TCR sequencing was instead run on DNA isolated from bulk tissue. The immunoSEQ assay used for TCR sequencing gave the T-cell fraction in both tumor and uninvolved lung tissue. The authors processed their data as follows. For survival analysis, patients were split into high (upper tertile) and low (lower two tertiles) T-cell fraction groups and compared by log-rank test. A signed-rank test was used to check for differences in T-cell fraction between paired tumor and uninvolved lung. This is the immuneACCESS table as TCRdb keeps it, with only in-frame sequences that have V and J called. A part of the clones is gone; compared with another copy, unresolved V genes explain less than half, and the rest is unexplained. V, J and clone size reflect that table, while D and trimming were determined from the DNA. A total of about 24,000 clones appear in this sample, approximately 64% of them only once. The biggest ten clones account for around 5.4% of the sample.

The sample holds a few counts of this clone. What antigen it recognizes has not been identified. No base quality information exists; no much larger clone differs at one position. The V and J genes are TRBV19 and TRBJ1-1, and 8 bases in between align with TRBD1. The sequenced sample consisted of lung tumor tissue. This TCR came from a human donor with non-small cell lung cancer. In nucleotides, the sequence is TGTGCCAGTAGTCACGGGGACAGGCGGAACACTGAAGCTTTCTTT. This translates into CASSHGDRRNTEAFF.